Described below is a single TCR beta chain sequence and its context. This specimen belongs to a study of blood T cell repertoires in COVID-19. Some clones are missing from TCRdb's copy, which holds only in-frame ones; the method was immunoSEQ multiplex PCR. The data hold 250,000 to 300,000 clones, with roughly 88% observed a single time. The V and J ends lost 8 bases and 5 bases respectively, with 9 bases between them. The CDR3 runs to 12 residues. Germline loops: CDR1 SNHLY, CDR2 FYNNEI. V usage is TRBV2 and J usage is TRBJ2-2, with a weak D call TRBD1 (6 bases). The sample taken for sequencing was peripheral blood. This receptor was taken from a woman between 65 and 79 years old with acute or convalescent COVID-19. The CDR3 loop is CASSGQTGELFF. Here the CDR3 DNA reads TGTGCCAGCTCAGGACAGACCGGGGAGCTGTTTTTT.